The following is a TCR beta chain sequence with its context. The data were taken from a study of blood T cell repertoires in COVID-19. TCRdb's copy holds only in-frame clones and misses some; the assay was immunoSEQ multiplex PCR. The repertoire holds about 170,000 clones, with 86% as singletons. Sequencing was performed on peripheral blood. The source is a man in his 70s with acute or convalescent COVID-19.

For the CDR3, the DNA is TGTGCCAGCAGCCGCTTCGAGTCCGGCGGTAGCACAGATACGCAGTATTTT. Translation gives CASSRFESGGSTDTQYF. The rearrangement links TRBV4-2 to TRBJ2-3; D uncertain. The CDR3 has 17 amino acids. The germline V gene has CDR1 LGHNA and CDR2 YNFKEQ. V was trimmed by 4 bases and J by 0 bases, leaving 17 bases between them.